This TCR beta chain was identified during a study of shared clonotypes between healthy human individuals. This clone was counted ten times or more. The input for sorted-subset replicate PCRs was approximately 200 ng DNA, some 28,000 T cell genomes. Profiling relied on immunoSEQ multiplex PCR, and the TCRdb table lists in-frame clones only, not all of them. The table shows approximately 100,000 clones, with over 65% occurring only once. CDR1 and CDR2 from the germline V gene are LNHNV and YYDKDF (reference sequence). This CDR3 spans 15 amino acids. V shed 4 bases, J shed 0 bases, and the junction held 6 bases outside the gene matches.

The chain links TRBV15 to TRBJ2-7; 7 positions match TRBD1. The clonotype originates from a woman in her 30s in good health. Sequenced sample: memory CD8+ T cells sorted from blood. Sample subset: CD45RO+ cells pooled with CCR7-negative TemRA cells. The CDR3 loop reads CATSILGQDSYEQYF. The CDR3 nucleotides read TGTGCCACCAGCATTCTCGGACAGGACTCCTACGAGCAGTACTTC.